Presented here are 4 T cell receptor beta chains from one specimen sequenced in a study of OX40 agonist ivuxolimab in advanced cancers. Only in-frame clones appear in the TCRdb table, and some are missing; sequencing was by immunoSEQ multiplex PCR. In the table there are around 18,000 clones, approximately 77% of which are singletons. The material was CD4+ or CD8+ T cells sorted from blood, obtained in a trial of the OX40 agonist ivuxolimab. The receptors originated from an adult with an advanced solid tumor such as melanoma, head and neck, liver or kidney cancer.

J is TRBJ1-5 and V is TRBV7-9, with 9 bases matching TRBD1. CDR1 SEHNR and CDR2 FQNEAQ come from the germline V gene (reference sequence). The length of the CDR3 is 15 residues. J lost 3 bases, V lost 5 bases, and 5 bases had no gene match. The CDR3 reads CASSRTGGPNQPQHF. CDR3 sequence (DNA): TGTGCCAGCAGCCGCACAGGGGGCCCCAATCAGCCCCAGCATTTT.

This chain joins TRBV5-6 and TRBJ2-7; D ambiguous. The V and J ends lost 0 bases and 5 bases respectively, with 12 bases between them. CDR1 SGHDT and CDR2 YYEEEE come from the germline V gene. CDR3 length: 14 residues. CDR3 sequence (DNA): TGTGCCAGCAGCTTGGAGCCATTCAGCGACGAGCAGTACTTC. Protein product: CASSLEPFSDEQYF. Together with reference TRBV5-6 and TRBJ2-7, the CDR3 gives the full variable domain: DAGVTQSPTHLIKTRGQQVTLRCSPKSGHDTVSWYQQALGQGPQFIFQYYEEEERQRGNFPDRFSGHQFPNYSSELNVNALLLGDSALYLCASSLEPFSDEQYFGPGTRLTVT.

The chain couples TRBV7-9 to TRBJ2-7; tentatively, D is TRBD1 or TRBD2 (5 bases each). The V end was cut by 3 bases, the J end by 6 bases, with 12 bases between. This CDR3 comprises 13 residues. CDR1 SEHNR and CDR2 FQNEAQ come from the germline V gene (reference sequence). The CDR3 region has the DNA TGTGCCAGCAGCTTTGGGACGGCGGGCGAGCAGTACTTC. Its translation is CASSFGTAGEQYF. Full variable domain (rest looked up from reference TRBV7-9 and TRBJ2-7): DTGVSQNPRHKITKRGQNVTFRCDPISEHNRLYWYRQTLGQGPEFLTYFQNEAQLEKSRLLSDRFSAERPKGSFSTLEIQRTEQGDSAMYLCASSFGTAGEQYFGPGTRLTVT.

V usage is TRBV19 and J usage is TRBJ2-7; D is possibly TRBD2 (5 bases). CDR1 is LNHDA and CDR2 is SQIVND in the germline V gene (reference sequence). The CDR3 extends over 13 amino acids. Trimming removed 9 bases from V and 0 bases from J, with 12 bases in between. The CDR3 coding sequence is TGTGCCAGCGCCGGACGGGGCTCCTACGAGCAGTACTTC. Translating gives CASAGRGSYEQYF. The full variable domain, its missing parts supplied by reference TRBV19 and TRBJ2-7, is DGGITQSPKYLFRKEGQNVTLSCEQNLNHDAMYWYRQDPGQGLRLIYYSQIVNDFQKGDIAEGYSVSREKKESFPLTVTSAQKNPTAFYLCASAGRGSYEQYFGPGTRLTVT.